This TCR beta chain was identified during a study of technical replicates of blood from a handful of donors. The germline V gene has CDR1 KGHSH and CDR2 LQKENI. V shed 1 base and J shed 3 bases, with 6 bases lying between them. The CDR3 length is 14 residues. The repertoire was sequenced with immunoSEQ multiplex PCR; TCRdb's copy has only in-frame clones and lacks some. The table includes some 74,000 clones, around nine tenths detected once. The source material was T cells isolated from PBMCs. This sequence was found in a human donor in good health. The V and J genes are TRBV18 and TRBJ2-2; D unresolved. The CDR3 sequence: CASSPLADTGELFF. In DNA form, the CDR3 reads TGTGCCAGCTCACCACTAGCAGACACCGGGGAGCTGTTTTTT.